This TCR beta chain is from a study of blood T cell repertoires in COVID-19. Generated by immunoSEQ multiplex PCR, the TCRdb table keeps only in-frame clones and is missing some. The profile shows more than 200,000 clones, 82% of them singletons. The CDR3 loop spans 17 amino acids. CDR1 is MDHEN and CDR2 is SYDVKM in the germline V gene. Trimming took 5 bases from V and 2 from J; bases not matched to a gene: 14. This clone appeared many times. Source material: peripheral blood. This chain uses TRBV28 with TRBJ1-2, with TRBD1 identical over 7 bases. This TCR came from a woman of 80 years or more with active or convalescent COVID-19. CDR3 loop: CASSPPGTELLNYGYTF. As DNA, the CDR3 is TGTGCCAGCAGTCCCCCTGGGACAGAACTATTGAACTATGGCTACACCTTC.